The 2 T cell receptor beta chains given below trace back to one sample, sequenced in a study of OX40 agonist ivuxolimab in advanced cancers. TCRdb keeps only in-frame clones here, not all; method: immunoSEQ multiplex PCR. This table has about 110,000 clones, about nine tenths appearing once. Sequenced here: CD4+ or CD8+ T cells sorted from blood, sampled in a trial of the OX40 agonist ivuxolimab. These receptors were taken from an adult with an advanced solid tumor such as melanoma, head and neck, liver or kidney cancer.

V usage is TRBV28 and J usage is TRBJ1-1; no definite D call. Germline V lookup: CDR1 MDHEN, CDR2 SYDVKM. The CDR3 totals 16 residues. Trimming cost V 5 bases and J 5 bases, with 21 bases left between them. CDR3 nucleotides: TGTGCCAGCAGTCTAAAAGTTGGGCGAGTGTGGACTGAAGCTTTCTTT. Protein sequence: CASSLKVGRVWTEAFF.

This chain connects TRBV30 to TRBJ1-1, with unresolved D. The CDR3 contains 12 residues. CDR1 is GTSNPN and CDR2 is SVGIG in the germline V gene (reference sequence). Trimming took off 5 bases at V and 4 bases at J, with 11 bases between the two ends. CDR3 DNA: TGTGCCTGGGAGGAGAGCGCCACTGAAGCTTTCTTT. Its protein product is CAWEESATEAFF.